The present T cell receptor (beta chain) was sequenced within a study of blood T cell repertoires in COVID-19. Study-level background: From the United States, Italy and Spain came samples of acute and convalescent COVID-19. The analysed material was cDNA or gDNA that came from T cells, B-cell-depleted T cells, or PBMCs.

Seattle patient enrollment occurred during active infection, with longitudinal follow-up thereafter. V was trimmed by 5 bases and J by 4 bases, leaving 12 bases between them. The CDR3 extends over 14 amino acids. Germline assignment: CDR1 MNHEY and CDR2 SVGAGI. Authors' methods: Amplification of reference gene primers provided the estimated nucleated cell counts. Assay: immunoSEQ multiplex PCR; the TCRdb copy retains only in-frame clones and omits some. The V and J calls and clone size are taken from that table; D and trimming were inferred from the DNA. The sample holds about 200,000 clones, approximately 78% seen once.

This sequence joins TRBV6-5 and TRBJ2-1, with a weak D call TRBD1 (6 bases). The specimen was peripheral blood. The TCR originated in a woman at least 80 years old with COVID-19, enrolled during active disease. In nucleotides, the CDR3 is TGTGCCAGCAGTCTTCATAGGGGGTACAATGAGCAGTTCTTC. Its protein product is CASSLHRGYNEQFF.